The rows below give T cell receptor beta chains drawn from one sample of a study of spatial heterogeneity in lung cancer. Via MiXCR, TCRdb re-called the 5' RACE reads, giving one row per CDR3 protein. The table includes about 5,700 distinct CDR3 sequences, about an eighth detected once. The sequenced sample was lung tumor tissue, obtained at surgery. The source of these receptors is a female donor with early-stage non-small cell lung cancer. The CDR3 runs from the conserved cysteine through the conserved F or W. The order of the fields is V gene, J gene, D gene, clone size, CDR3 DNA, CDR3 protein. The D gene is left open where the match is weak. For some rows the clone size is stated as once, few or many, or as a class when expanded; others skip it.

v_gene: TRBV5-1; j_gene: TRBJ1-2; d_gene: TRBD1; abundance: many; CDR3nt: TGCGCCAGCAGCTTGCATCGGGACAGGGGGCACGGCTACACCTTC; CDR3aa: CASSLHRDRGHGYTF
v_gene: TRBV4-1; j_gene: TRBJ1-6; d_gene: TRBD1; abundance: -; CDR3nt: TGCGCCAGCAGCCATAATGAGGGGGACAGACGAAATTCACCCCTCCACTTT; CDR3aa: CASSHNEGDRRNSPLHF
v_gene: TRBV28; j_gene: TRBJ2-7; d_gene: -; abundance: many; CDR3nt: TGTGCCAGCAGTTTTAGGGGGAGAGTCAACGAGCAGTACTTC; CDR3aa: CASSFRGRVNEQYF
v_gene: TRBV28; j_gene: TRBJ2-7; d_gene: -; abundance: many; CDR3nt: TGTGCCAGCAGTTTAGAGGGCTACGAGCAGTACTTC; CDR3aa: CASSLEGYEQYF
v_gene: TRBV30; j_gene: TRBJ2-3; d_gene: TRBD2; abundance: medium-sized; CDR3nt: TGTGCCTGGAGCCCCTTCCCAAGGGCGGGAGAGGATACGCAGTATTTT; CDR3aa: CAWSPFPRAGEDTQYF
v_gene: TRBV7-2; j_gene: TRBJ1-5; d_gene: -; abundance: many; CDR3nt: TGTGCCAGCAGCTTAGTCCCCTTGACGCCGTATAGCAATCAGCCCCAGCATTTT; CDR3aa: CASSLVPLTPYSNQPQHF
v_gene: TRBV29-1; j_gene: TRBJ1-5; d_gene: -; abundance: medium-sized; CDR3nt: TGCAGCGTTGAGGCCCCCGGGATGGTCGAGCATTTT; CDR3aa: CSVEAPGMVEHF
v_gene: TRBV7-2; j_gene: TRBJ2-7; d_gene: -; abundance: -; CDR3nt: TGTGCCAGCAGCTTAGCGCCGGGGGTAACCTACGAGCAGTACTTC; CDR3aa: CASSLAPGVTYEQYF
v_gene: TRBV20-1; j_gene: TRBJ2-5; d_gene: -; abundance: medium-sized; CDR3nt: TGCAGTGCTAGAGAGTGGGGTCGGGGTTCGGCGACCCAGTACTTC; CDR3aa: CSAREWGRGSATQYF
v_gene: TRBV28; j_gene: TRBJ2-1; d_gene: -; abundance: many; CDR3nt: TGTGCCAGCAGTGTACTAGCTTATGAGCAGTTCTTC; CDR3aa: CASSVLAYEQFF
v_gene: TRBV6-6; j_gene: TRBJ2-2; d_gene: -; abundance: medium-sized; CDR3nt: TGTGCCAGCAGGGAGAGGGGCATAGGCGGGGAGCTGTTTTTT; CDR3aa: CASRERGIGGELFF
v_gene: TRBV7-3; j_gene: TRBJ2-2; d_gene: -; abundance: large; CDR3nt: TGTGCCAGCAGCTTAAATCCTCTCGCCGACACCGGGGAGCTGTTTTTT; CDR3aa: CASSLNPLADTGELFF
v_gene: TRBV3-1; j_gene: TRBJ1-2; d_gene: -; abundance: medium-sized; CDR3nt: TGTGCCAGCAGCCATTTTAGGGACTACTATGGCTACACCTTC; CDR3aa: CASSHFRDYYGYTF
v_gene: TRBV5-1; j_gene: TRBJ1-4; d_gene: TRBD1; abundance: medium-sized; CDR3nt: TGCGCCAGCAAAGGGGGCTCAGTCACAACTAATGAAAAACTGTTTTTT; CDR3aa: CASKGGSVTTNEKLFF
v_gene: TRBV2; j_gene: TRBJ1-6; d_gene: -; abundance: many; CDR3nt: TGTGCCAGCCAACGCGGGGGGAATTCACCCCTCCACTTT; CDR3aa: CASQRGGNSPLHF
v_gene: TRBV7-3; j_gene: TRBJ2-3; d_gene: TRBD2; abundance: many; CDR3nt: TGTGCCAGCAGCTTAAGTGGACTAGCAGATACGCAGTATTTT; CDR3aa: CASSLSGLADTQYF
v_gene: TRBV12-3/TRBV12-4; j_gene: TRBJ2-4; d_gene: -; abundance: medium-sized; CDR3nt: TGTGCCAGCAGGGGGCCGGCAAAACTAGCCAAAAACATTCAGTACTTC; CDR3aa: CASRGPAKLAKNIQYF
v_gene: TRBV6-2/TRBV6-3; j_gene: TRBJ2-3; d_gene: -; abundance: -; CDR3nt: TGTGCCAGCGAGGCGGACTCAGATACGCAGTATTTT; CDR3aa: CASEADSDTQYF
v_gene: TRBV20-1; j_gene: TRBJ2-1; d_gene: TRBD2; abundance: medium-sized; CDR3nt: TGCAGTGCTAGAGATGCGGGGAGGGCCGGGAACAATGAGCAGTTCTTC; CDR3aa: CSARDAGRAGNNEQFF
v_gene: TRBV29-1; j_gene: TRBJ2-3; d_gene: TRBD2; abundance: many; CDR3nt: TGCAGCGTTGTGAGGACTAGCGGGTACACAGATACGCAGTATTTT; CDR3aa: CSVVRTSGYTDTQYF
v_gene: TRBV7-8; j_gene: TRBJ1-1; d_gene: -; abundance: medium-sized; CDR3nt: TGTGCCAGCAGCTTCAATGACGTCAGGGGTTTAGCTTTCTTT; CDR3aa: CASSFNDVRGLAFF
v_gene: TRBV3-1; j_gene: TRBJ2-2; d_gene: TRBD2; abundance: many; CDR3nt: TGTGCCAGCAGCCACAGGACACCTGGTCTAGCGGGCACGAGCACCGGGGAGCTGTTTTTT; CDR3aa: CASSHRTPGLAGTSTGELFF
v_gene: TRBV19; j_gene: TRBJ2-1; d_gene: -; abundance: medium-sized; CDR3nt: TGTGCCAGTAGCCTACCCGGGACTCTTTACAATGAGCAGTTCTTC; CDR3aa: CASSLPGTLYNEQFF
v_gene: TRBV7-3; j_gene: TRBJ2-1; d_gene: TRBD1; abundance: -; CDR3nt: TGTGCCAGCAGTTCGACAGGGGGACCATACAATGAGCAGTTCTTC; CDR3aa: CASSSTGGPYNEQFF
v_gene: TRBV28; j_gene: TRBJ1-5; d_gene: TRBD1; abundance: many; CDR3nt: TGTGCCAGCAGTCCACAGGGGTTCAATCAGCCCCAGCATTTT; CDR3aa: CASSPQGFNQPQHF
v_gene: TRBV19; j_gene: TRBJ2-7; d_gene: -; abundance: once; CDR3nt: TGTGCCAGTAGTAAACAGACAGCGTCCTACGAGCAGTACTTC; CDR3aa: CASSKQTASYEQYF
v_gene: TRBV10-3; j_gene: TRBJ2-7; d_gene: TRBD2; abundance: many; CDR3nt: TGTGCCATCAGCGGGGGGAACGAGCAGTACTTC; CDR3aa: CAISGGNEQYF
v_gene: TRBV19; j_gene: TRBJ1-2; d_gene: -; abundance: medium-sized; CDR3nt: TGTGCCACCAGATTACAGGGACAAGGGCACTATGGCTACACCTTC; CDR3aa: CATRLQGQGHYGYTF
v_gene: TRBV29-1; j_gene: TRBJ2-5; d_gene: -; abundance: medium-sized; CDR3nt: TGCAGCGTTGAAGAGTCCAGGCCGTGGGAAGAGACCCAGTACTTC; CDR3aa: CSVEESRPWEETQYF
v_gene: TRBV27; j_gene: TRBJ1-2; d_gene: TRBD1; abundance: many; CDR3nt: TGTGCCAGCAGTCCTACAGGGGGGGATGGCTACACCTTC; CDR3aa: CASSPTGGDGYTF
v_gene: TRBV2; j_gene: TRBJ2-1; d_gene: -; abundance: medium-sized; CDR3nt: TGTGCCAGCCAAAGAATAAACAATGAGCAGTTCTTC; CDR3aa: CASQRINNEQFF
v_gene: TRBV28; j_gene: TRBJ1-1; d_gene: -; abundance: medium-sized; CDR3nt: TGTGCCAGCAGTTTGCTTACGGTCCCGAACACTGAAGCTTTCTTT; CDR3aa: CASSLLTVPNTEAFF
v_gene: TRBV6-2/TRBV6-3; j_gene: TRBJ2-6; d_gene: TRBD1; abundance: medium-sized; CDR3nt: TGTGCCAGCAGCCAAACAGGGGCTGGGGCCAACGTCCTGACTTTC; CDR3aa: CASSQTGAGANVLTF
v_gene: TRBV30; j_gene: TRBJ1-4; d_gene: -; abundance: medium-sized; CDR3nt: TGTGCCTGGAGTCACTGGGGACCTAATGAAAAACTGTTTTTT; CDR3aa: CAWSHWGPNEKLFF